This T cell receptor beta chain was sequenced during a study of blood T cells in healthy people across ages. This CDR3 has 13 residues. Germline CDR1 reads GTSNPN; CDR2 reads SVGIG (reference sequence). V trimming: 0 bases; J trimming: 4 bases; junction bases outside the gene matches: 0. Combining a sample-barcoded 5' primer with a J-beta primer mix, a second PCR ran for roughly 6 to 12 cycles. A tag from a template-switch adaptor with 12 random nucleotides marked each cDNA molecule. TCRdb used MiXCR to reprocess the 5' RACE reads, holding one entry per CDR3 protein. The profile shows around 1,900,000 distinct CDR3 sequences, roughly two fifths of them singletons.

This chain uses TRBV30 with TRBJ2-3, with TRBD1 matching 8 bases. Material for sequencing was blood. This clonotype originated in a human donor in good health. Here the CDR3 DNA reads TGTGCCTGGAGTGTACAGGGGGCAGATACGCAGTATTTT. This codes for CAWSVQGADTQYF. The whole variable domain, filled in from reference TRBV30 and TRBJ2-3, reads SQTIHQWPATLVQPVGSPLSLECTVEGTSNPNLYWYRQAAGRGLQLLFYSVGIGQISSEVPQNLSASRPQDRQFILSSKKLLLSDSGFYLCAWSVQGADTQYFGPGTRLTVL.